This TCR beta chain comes out of a study of cytomegalovirus exposure and HLA in healthy donors. This PCR relied on a set of 60 Vbeta primers and 13 Jbeta primers. The table came from immunoSEQ multiplex PCR; TCRdb's copy has only in-frame clones and leaves some out. The sample includes about 140,000 clones, around 86% of them seen just once. Turning to this clone: Its antigen is unknown.

General observations from the study: Later on, a genetic analysis was performed. It linked a missense variant in DCLRE1C with V- and J-gene trimming of TCR beta.

Donors had nominal health at sampling but likely had unrecorded immune exposures. Germline V gene data show CDR1 as MNHNS and CDR2 as SASEGT. The V gene lost 6 bases and the J gene lost 6 bases, with 15 bases spanning the gap. This CDR3 comprises 13 residues. This sequence was found in a female donor in good health and CMV-seronegative. The material sequenced was PBMCs. The rearrangement joins TRBV6-1 to TRBJ2-7, with D possibly TRBD2 on 6 matching bases. The CDR3 region is CASRPPGEREQYF. Here the CDR3 DNA reads TGTGCCAGCAGACCCCCGGGAGAACGCGAGCAGTACTTC.